This is a list of T cell receptor beta chains from one sample in a study of cytomegalovirus exposure and HLA in healthy donors. Sequenced by immunoSEQ multiplex PCR; TCRdb stores in-frame clones only, minus some. The sample yields over 200,000 clones, roughly 82% seen once. Material: PBMCs. All receptors derive from a man aged 40-49 years in good health and CMV-seropositive. CDR3s include the opening cysteine and the closing phenylalanine or tryptophan. Fields, in order: CDR3 DNA, CDR3 protein, D gene, V gene, clone size, J gene. The D gene is left open where the match is weak. The size entry is marked missing in some rows and otherwise reads once, few, many or a size class.

DNA: TGTGCCAGCACAAACCCAGGGGGATTGAACACTGAAGCTTTCTTT; CDR3: CASTNPGGLNTEAFF; D: TRBD1; V: TRBV5-4; size: .; J: TRBJ1-1
DNA: TGTGCCAGCAGCGTAGACTCTAGCGGGGAGCAGTTCTTC; CDR3: CASSVDSSGEQFF; D: TRBD2; V: TRBV9; size: few; J: TRBJ2-1
DNA: TGTGCCTGGAGCCGGGACACCAACACCGGGGAGCTGTTTTTT; CDR3: CAWSRDTNTGELFF; D: .; V: TRBV30; size: few; J: TRBJ2-2
DNA: TGCAGCGTTGCCGGGACTTCACTATCCTACAATGAGCAGTTCTTC; CDR3: CSVAGTSLSYNEQFF; D: .; V: TRBV29-1; size: .; J: TRBJ2-1
DNA: TGTGCCAGCAGCTCCGGACAGGGGGCCCGCGAGCAGTACTTC; CDR3: CASSSGQGAREQYF; D: TRBD1; V: TRBV9; size: once; J: TRBJ2-7
DNA: TGTGCCAGCAGCTTAGTCCCCCCAGAGGGCTACGAGCAGTACTTC; CDR3: CASSLVPPEGYEQYF; D: .; V: TRBV7-2; size: few; J: TRBJ2-7
DNA: TGTGCCAGCAGACCCCCAGGGGGCACTGAAGCTTTCTTT; CDR3: CASRPPGGTEAFF; D: TRBD1; V: TRBV28; size: .; J: TRBJ1-1
DNA: TGTGCCAGCAGCGAGACAGGGACAACTGAAGCTTTCTTT; CDR3: CASSETGTTEAFF; D: TRBD1; V: TRBV27; size: .; J: TRBJ1-1
DNA: TGTGCCAGTAGTATCAGCCGAGGCTCTGGAAACACCATATATTTT; CDR3: CASSISRGSGNTIYF; D: .; V: TRBV19; size: .; J: TRBJ1-3
DNA: TGTGCCAGCAGCCCCAGTACAGGGGCCGAAGCTTTCTTT; CDR3: CASSPSTGAEAFF; D: TRBD1; V: TRBV7-3; size: .; J: TRBJ1-1
DNA: TGTGCCAGCAGCCCCCGACAGGGACAAAACACAGATACGCAGTATTTT; CDR3: CASSPRQGQNTDTQYF; D: TRBD1; V: TRBV9; size: .; J: TRBJ2-3
DNA: TGTGCCAGTAGTCCCTGGACAGGATCCCTCAATGAGCAGTTCTTC; CDR3: CASSPWTGSLNEQFF; D: TRBD1; V: TRBV19; size: .; J: TRBJ2-1
DNA: TGTGCCAGCAGTTTTGGGACAGGAGATCTCTATGGCTACACCTTC; CDR3: CASSFGTGDLYGYTF; D: TRBD1; V: TRBV6-6; size: .; J: TRBJ1-2
DNA: TGTGCCAGCAGCTTCCCCAGGAGCGGGACCACAGATACGCAGTATTTT; CDR3: CASSFPRSGTTDTQYF; D: TRBD2; V: TRBV7-9; size: .; J: TRBJ2-3
DNA: TGCGCCAGCAGCTTGGAGGGGCTAGGCACAGATACGCAGTATTTT; CDR3: CASSLEGLGTDTQYF; D: .; V: TRBV5-1; size: .; J: TRBJ2-3
DNA: TGTGCCAGTAGGAATAGCGGAGCAGCGACCCAGTACTTC; CDR3: CASRNSGAATQYF; D: .; V: TRBV19; size: .; J: TRBJ2-5
DNA: TGTGCCAGCAGCCCCCCCAACAATGAGCAGTTCTTC; CDR3: CASSPPNNEQFF; D: .; V: TRBV9; size: .; J: TRBJ2-1
DNA: TGTGCTAGTTCGGCGGGAGGTCGGACAGATACGCAGTATTTT; CDR3: CASSAGGRTDTQYF; D: TRBD2; V: TRBV7-7; size: .; J: TRBJ2-3
DNA: TGCAGCGTTGAGGCGGGAGGGCTGGATACGCAGTATTTT; CDR3: CSVEAGGLDTQYF; D: TRBD2; V: TRBV29-1; size: .; J: TRBJ2-3
DNA: TGCGCCAGCAGCGAGTTGGGGGGTAGGGTCCGGAACACCGGGGAGCTGTTTTTT; CDR3: CASSELGGRVRNTGELFF; D: .; V: TRBV5-1; size: once; J: TRBJ2-2
DNA: TGTGCCTGGAACGGAGGGCAGTTACCCTACGAGCAGTACTTC; CDR3: CAWNGGQLPYEQYF; D: .; V: TRBV30; size: .; J: TRBJ2-7
DNA: TGTGCCAGCAGCCCGGACAGGGCCCCCTATGGCTACACCTTC; CDR3: CASSPDRAPYGYTF; D: TRBD1; V: TRBV5-6; size: .; J: TRBJ1-2
DNA: TGCAGCGTTGATCACTGGGGCCTCAGCTTGAACACTGAAGCTTTCTTT; CDR3: CSVDHWGLSLNTEAFF; D: .; V: TRBV29-1; size: .; J: TRBJ1-1
DNA: TGTGCCCCCGGGACAGTAGCAACTGAAGCTTTCTTT; CDR3: CAPGTVATEAFF; D: TRBD1; V: TRBV7-9; size: .; J: TRBJ1-1
DNA: TGCGCCAGCAGCTTGGAGAGGGGAGGGACCCAGTACTTC; CDR3: CASSLERGGTQYF; D: .; V: TRBV5-1; size: .; J: TRBJ2-5
DNA: TGTGCCAGCAGCCAAGATCTTTTTTTTTCCAATAGCGGAGATCCTACAGATACGCAGTATTTT; CDR3: CASSQDLFFSNSGDPTDTQYF; D: .; V: TRBV4-2; size: once; J: TRBJ2-3
DNA: TGTGCCAGCAGCCCTGGGACGGGACTTTACAATGAGCAGTTCTTC; CDR3: CASSPGTGLYNEQFF; D: .; V: TRBV7-3; size: .; J: TRBJ2-1
DNA: TGTGCCAGCAGTTGGGGGACTAGCGGGAGAGGGAATGAGCAGTTCTTC; CDR3: CASSWGTSGRGNEQFF; D: TRBD2; V: TRBV13; size: .; J: TRBJ2-1
DNA: TGCGCCAGCAGCCGTGGGACAGGGGGATTTTACGAGCAGTACTTC; CDR3: CASSRGTGGFYEQYF; D: TRBD1; V: TRBV5-1; size: .; J: TRBJ2-7
DNA: TGTGCCAGCAGTTATGGGCGGGGTTCCTCCTCATACAATGAGCAGTTCTTC; CDR3: CASSYGRGSSSYNEQFF; D: .; V: TRBV27; size: .; J: TRBJ2-1
DNA: TGTGCCAGCACTGGACTAGCGGGAGTCGGGGATACGCAGTATTTT; CDR3: CASTGLAGVGDTQYF; D: TRBD2; V: TRBV6-1; size: .; J: TRBJ2-3
DNA: TGTGCCAGCAGCTTAGGAGCCTATGGCTACACCTTC; CDR3: CASSLGAYGYTF; D: .; V: TRBV13; size: .; J: TRBJ1-2
DNA: TGTGCCAGCAGCTGGTCCGGGAGGATCAAAGAGACCCAGTACTTC; CDR3: CASSWSGRIKETQYF; D: TRBD2; V: TRBV7-9; size: .; J: TRBJ2-5
DNA: TGTGCCAGCAGCTTAGGGACAGCCCTTATGACCCAGTACTTC; CDR3: CASSLGTALMTQYF; D: .; V: TRBV11-2; size: .; J: TRBJ2-5
DNA: TGTGCCAGCAGCTTGACTAGCGGGGGCTTATACGAGCAGTACTTC; CDR3: CASSLTSGGLYEQYF; D: TRBD2; V: TRBV5-8; size: .; J: TRBJ2-7
DNA: TGTGCCAGCAACCGGGATCGGCGGGAGCAGTACTTC; CDR3: CASNRDRREQYF; D: .; V: TRBV5-6; size: .; J: TRBJ2-7
DNA: TGCGCCAGCAGTGTAGGGCTAGCGGGGGATGAGCAGTTCTTC; CDR3: CASSVGLAGDEQFF; D: TRBD2; V: TRBV10-1; size: few; J: TRBJ2-1
DNA: TGCAGCGTTATTTGGACTGCTTATAGCAATCAGCCCCAGCATTTT; CDR3: CSVIWTAYSNQPQHF; D: .; V: TRBV29-1; size: .; J: TRBJ1-5
DNA: TGTGCCAGCAGCCCGTTTACCGGGGAGCTGTTTTTT; CDR3: CASSPFTGELFF; D: .; V: TRBV6-5; size: .; J: TRBJ2-2
DNA: TGCAGCGTTGAGCAGGGGGCATGGACTGAAGCTTTCTTT; CDR3: CSVEQGAWTEAFF; D: TRBD1; V: TRBV29-1; size: .; J: TRBJ1-1
DNA: TGCGCCAGCAGCCCCGGGGAAGGGACTTCGGGCACCGGGGAGCTGTTTTTT; CDR3: CASSPGEGTSGTGELFF; D: .; V: TRBV4-1; size: .; J: TRBJ2-2
DNA: TGTGCCAGCTCAATTACAGGGTCCTACGAGCAGTACTTC; CDR3: CASSITGSYEQYF; D: .; V: TRBV18; size: .; J: TRBJ2-7
DNA: TGTGCCTGGAGTGTACATCCGGGACAGGATTATGGCTACACCTTC; CDR3: CAWSVHPGQDYGYTF; D: TRBD1; V: TRBV30; size: .; J: TRBJ1-2
DNA: TGTGCCAGCAGCACTCGGACTAGCGGGAGTCTCGTGGAGGAGCAGTACTTC; CDR3: CASSTRTSGSLVEEQYF; D: TRBD2; V: TRBV13; size: .; J: TRBJ2-7
DNA: TGCGCCAGCAGCTACGGAGCCATGAACACTGAAGCTTTCTTT; CDR3: CASSYGAMNTEAFF; D: .; V: TRBV5-1; size: .; J: TRBJ1-1
DNA: TGTGCCAGCAGCTTACTTGGACTAGCGGAAGGAGATACGCAGTATTTT; CDR3: CASSLLGLAEGDTQYF; D: TRBD2; V: TRBV7-2; size: .; J: TRBJ2-3
DNA: TGCGCCAGCGGCCCTGAGGCTCAGGGGCGGACTGAGCAGTTCTTC; CDR3: CASGPEAQGRTEQFF; D: .; V: TRBV10-1; size: .; J: TRBJ2-1
DNA: TGTGCCAGCAGTTATAGGGGTAACACTGAAGCTTTCTTT; CDR3: CASSYRGNTEAFF; D: .; V: TRBV27; size: few; J: TRBJ1-1
DNA: TGTGCCAGCAGTTTATATCTGAACACCGGGGAGCTGTTTTTT; CDR3: CASSLYLNTGELFF; D: .; V: TRBV27; size: .; J: TRBJ2-2
DNA: TGTGCCAGCTCACTAAGGGACAGCCTAGCTTTCTTT; CDR3: CASSLRDSLAFF; D: TRBD1; V: TRBV18; size: once; J: TRBJ1-1
DNA: TGTGCCAGCAGCAGATACACCTCTGGAAACACCATATATTTT; CDR3: CASSRYTSGNTIYF; D: .; V: TRBV7-2; size: .; J: TRBJ1-3
DNA: TGCGCCAGCAGCGAGACAGTAAGCTCCTACGAGCAGTACTTC; CDR3: CASSETVSSYEQYF; D: .; V: TRBV5-1; size: few; J: TRBJ2-7
DNA: TGTGCCAGCAGTGCAGGGGGTACGCAGTATTTT; CDR3: CASSAGGTQYF; D: TRBD1; V: TRBV27; size: .; J: TRBJ2-3
DNA: TGTGCCAGCAGCGCCGTAGCGGGAGTGGGGGAGACCCAGTACTTC; CDR3: CASSAVAGVGETQYF; D: TRBD2; V: TRBV7-6; size: .; J: TRBJ2-5
DNA: TGTGCCAGCAGTGTACAGGGTCCAGAGACCCAGTACTTC; CDR3: CASSVQGPETQYF; D: .; V: TRBV6-6; size: .; J: TRBJ2-5
DNA: TGTGCCAGCGGCAAAGGACAGGCTAACACTGAAGCTTTCTTT; CDR3: CASGKGQANTEAFF; D: TRBD1; V: TRBV9; size: .; J: TRBJ1-1
DNA: TGTGCCAGCAGTGAAGGACAGGGGAGCAATCAGCCCCAGCATTTT; CDR3: CASSEGQGSNQPQHF; D: TRBD1; V: TRBV2; size: .; J: TRBJ1-5
DNA: TGTGCCAGCAGTTTAGGCTACTATGGCTACACCTTC; CDR3: CASSLGYYGYTF; D: .; V: TRBV28; size: .; J: TRBJ1-2
DNA: TGTGCCAGCAGCCGTTGGACTAGCGACTCCTACGAGCAGTACTTC; CDR3: CASSRWTSDSYEQYF; D: TRBD2; V: TRBV7-8; size: .; J: TRBJ2-7
DNA: TGTGCCAGCAGCCACGCCCGAGGGACTAGCGGAGACAATGAGCAGTTCTTC; CDR3: CASSHARGTSGDNEQFF; D: TRBD2; V: TRBV7-9; size: .; J: TRBJ2-1